The entry below gives a single T cell receptor beta chain sequence along with its context. The antigen is undetermined. V gave up 5 bases and J gave up 0 bases, with 2 bases separating them. CDR1 is SNHLY and CDR2 is FYNNEI in the germline V gene. The CDR3 extends over 12 amino acids. The data derive from a study of OX40 agonist ivuxolimab in advanced cancers. Study-wide results and caveats: It was also the case that some nonresponders had low normalized T-cell clonal expansion. The mean number of expanded clones was higher in CD8+ T cells than in CD4+. Patients with a partial response at 0.1-3.0 mg/kg had among the lowest clonal expansion.

The assay was immunoSEQ multiplex PCR, and TCRdb's table has in-frame clones only and misses some. There are over 55,000 clones in the sample; around 84% occur only once, and around 2.4% lies in the top ten. V is TRBV2 and J is TRBJ1-3, with D hard to call. This TCR came from an adult with an advanced solid tumor such as melanoma, head and neck, liver or kidney cancer. The material was CD4+ or CD8+ T cells sorted from blood, obtained in a trial of the OX40 agonist ivuxolimab. The CDR3 DNA follows: TGTGCCAGCAGTTTCTCTGGAAACACCATATATTTT. Encoded protein: CASSFSGNTIYF.